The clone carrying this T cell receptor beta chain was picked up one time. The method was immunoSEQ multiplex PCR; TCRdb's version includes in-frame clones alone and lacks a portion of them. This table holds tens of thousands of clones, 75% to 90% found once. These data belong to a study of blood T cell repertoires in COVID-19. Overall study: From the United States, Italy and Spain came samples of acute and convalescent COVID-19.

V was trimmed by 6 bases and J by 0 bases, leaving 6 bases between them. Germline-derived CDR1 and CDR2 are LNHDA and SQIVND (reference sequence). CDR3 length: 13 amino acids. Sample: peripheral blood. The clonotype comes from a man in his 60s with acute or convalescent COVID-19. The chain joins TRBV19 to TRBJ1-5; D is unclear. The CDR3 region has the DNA TGTGCCAGTAGCCAGAATAGCAATCAGCCCCAGCATTTT. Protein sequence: CASSQNSNQPQHF.